Given below is one T cell receptor (beta chain) in context. Antigen: not known. The CDR3 is 12 residues long. Germline V lookup: CDR1 MNHEY, CDR2 SMNVEV (reference sequence). V dropped 10 bases and J dropped 5 bases, with 14 bases sitting between them. Assay: immunoSEQ multiplex PCR; the TCRdb copy retains only in-frame clones and omits some. Of approximately 22,000 clones listed, less than 90% are singletons. This entry comes from a study of OX40 agonist ivuxolimab in advanced cancers. About the research overall: With a range of roughly 20 to 80, age averaged about 58 years, and around 83% were male.

General study results and limits: In a subset of nonresponders, normalized T-cell clonal expansion was also low. Those patients achieving a partial response at 0.1-3.0 mg/kg showed among the lowest clonal expansion. Expanded clones were, on average, more numerous in CD8+ T cells than in CD4+.

The chain carries TRBV27 and TRBJ2-5; perhaps D is TRBD1 or TRBD2 (5 bases each). The sequenced sample was CD4+ or CD8+ T cells sorted from blood, obtained in a trial of the OX40 agonist ivuxolimab. This clonotype originated in an adult with an advanced solid tumor such as melanoma, head and neck, liver or kidney cancer. This chain's CDR3 is CATFAGTETQYF. CDR3 nucleotide sequence: TGTGCCACCTTTGCCGGGACCGAGACCCAGTACTTC.